This T cell receptor (beta chain) was documented in a study of CD8+ T cells in alopecia areata. Once RNA had been extracted, it was reverse transcribed into cDNA to act as the sequencing template. TCRdb's table, derived via immunoSEQ multiplex PCR, lists solely in-frame clones and lacks some. The sample holds more than 100,000 clones, 53% seen once. As to treatment: oral pan-JAK inhibitor, 5-10 mg twice daily. Germline lookup yields CDR1 SGHNT and CDR2 YYREEE (reference sequence). The CDR3 loop spans 16 amino acids. V lost 2 bases, J lost 0 bases, and 9 bases lay in between. Material: CD4+ T cells sorted from blood, obtained at week 4, from a patient treated with tofacitinib. V gene TRBV5-4 combines with J gene TRBJ2-6, with D perhaps TRBD1 or TRBD2 (5 bases each). The receptor comes from a human donor with alopecia areata. The CDR3 here is CASSLGTVSGANVLTF. The CDR3 nucleotides are TGTGCCAGCAGCTTAGGGACGGTCTCTGGGGCCAACGTCCTGACTTTC. The complete variable domain, with remaining parts taken from reference TRBV5-4 and TRBJ2-6, reads ETGVTQSPTHLIKTRGQQVTLRCSSQSGHNTVSWYQQALGQGPQFIFQYYREEENGRGNFPPRFSGLQFPNYSSELNVNALELDDSALYLCASSLGTVSGANVLTFGAGSRLTVL.